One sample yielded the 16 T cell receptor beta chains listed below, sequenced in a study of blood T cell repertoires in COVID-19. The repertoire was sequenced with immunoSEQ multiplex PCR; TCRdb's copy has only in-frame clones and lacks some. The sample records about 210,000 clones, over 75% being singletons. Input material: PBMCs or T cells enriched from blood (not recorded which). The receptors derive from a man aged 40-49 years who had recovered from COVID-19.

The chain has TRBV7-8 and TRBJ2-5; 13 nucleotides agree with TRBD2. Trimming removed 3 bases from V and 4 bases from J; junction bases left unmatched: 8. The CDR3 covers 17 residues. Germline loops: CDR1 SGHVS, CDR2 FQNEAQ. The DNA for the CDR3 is TGTGCCAGCAGCTTGGAAGGAGGACTAGCGGGAGTAGAGACCCAGTACTTC. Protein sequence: CASSLEGGLAGVETQYF.

The CDR3 DNA follows: TGTGCCAGCAGCTTAGAAAGGGGTCTCCACGAGCAGTACTTC. Protein: CASSLERGLHEQYF. The chain employs TRBV7-8 and TRBJ2-7, with a tentative D call TRBD1 (5 bases). V was pared by 1 base and J by 5 bases, with 12 bases between. The CDR3 sequence is 14 residues long. Looked up from germline, CDR1 is SGHVS and CDR2 is FQNEAQ.

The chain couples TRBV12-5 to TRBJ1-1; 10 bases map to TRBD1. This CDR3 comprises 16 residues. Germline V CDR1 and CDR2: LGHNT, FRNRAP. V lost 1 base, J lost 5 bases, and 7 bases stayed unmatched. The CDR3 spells CASGLGTGTGETEAFF. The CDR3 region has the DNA TGTGCTAGTGGTTTGGGTACCGGGACAGGGGAGACTGAAGCTTTCTTT.

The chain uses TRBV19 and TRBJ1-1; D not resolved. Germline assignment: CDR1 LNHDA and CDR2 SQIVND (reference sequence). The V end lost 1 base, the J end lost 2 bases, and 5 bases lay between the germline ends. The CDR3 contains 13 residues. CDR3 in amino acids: CASSIVANTEAFF. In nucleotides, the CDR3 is TGTGCCAGTAGTATAGTGGCCAACACTGAAGCTTTCTTT.

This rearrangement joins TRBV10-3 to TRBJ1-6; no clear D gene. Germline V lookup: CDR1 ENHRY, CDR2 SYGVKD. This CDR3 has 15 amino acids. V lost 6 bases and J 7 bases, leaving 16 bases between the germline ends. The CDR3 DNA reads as TGTGCCATCAGATCCCAGACTGGAGACAATTCACCCCTCCACTTT. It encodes CAIRSQTGDNSPLHF.

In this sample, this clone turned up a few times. The CDR3 loop is CASSFLLGGGTEAFF. Written as DNA, the CDR3 is TGTGCCAGCAGTTTCCTCCTAGGGGGAGGGACTGAAGCTTTCTTT. The chain carries TRBV28 and TRBJ1-1; tentative D call: TRBD1 (6 bases). V was clipped by 3 bases and J by 5 bases, with 16 bases between them. Germline V gives CDR1 MDHEN, CDR2 SYDVKM. The CDR3 totals 15 residues.

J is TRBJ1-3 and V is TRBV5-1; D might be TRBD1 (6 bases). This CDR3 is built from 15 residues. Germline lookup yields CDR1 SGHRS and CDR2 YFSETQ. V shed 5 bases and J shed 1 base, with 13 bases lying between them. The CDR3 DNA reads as TGCGCCAGCAGTGGGGACGGACAGTCTGGAAACACCATATATTTT. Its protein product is CASSGDGQSGNTIYF. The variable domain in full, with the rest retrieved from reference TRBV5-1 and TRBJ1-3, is KAGVTQTPRYLIKTRGQQVTLSCSPISGHRSVSWYQQTPGQGLQFLFEYFSETQRNKGNFPGRFSGRQFSNSRSEMNVSTLELGDSALYLCASSGDGQSGNTIYFGEGSWLTVV.

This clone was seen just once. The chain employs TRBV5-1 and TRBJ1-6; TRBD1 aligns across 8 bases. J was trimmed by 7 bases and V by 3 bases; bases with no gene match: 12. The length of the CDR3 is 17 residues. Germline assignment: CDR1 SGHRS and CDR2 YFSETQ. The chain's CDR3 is CASSWPLGQGENSPLHF. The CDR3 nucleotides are TGCGCCAGCAGCTGGCCCCTAGGACAGGGAGAAAATTCACCCCTCCACTTT.

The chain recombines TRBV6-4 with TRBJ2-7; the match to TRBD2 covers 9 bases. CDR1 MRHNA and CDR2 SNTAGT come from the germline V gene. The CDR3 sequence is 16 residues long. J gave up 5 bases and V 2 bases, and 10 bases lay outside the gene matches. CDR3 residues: CASSDELTSGFHEQYF. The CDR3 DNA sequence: TGTGCCAGCAGTGACGAACTAACTAGCGGGTTCCACGAGCAGTACTTC.

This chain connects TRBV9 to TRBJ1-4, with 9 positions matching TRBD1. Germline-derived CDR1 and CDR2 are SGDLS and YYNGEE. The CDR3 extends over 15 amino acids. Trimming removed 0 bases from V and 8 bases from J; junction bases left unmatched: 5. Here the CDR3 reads CASSVGGTGYEKLFF. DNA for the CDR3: TGTGCCAGCAGCGTAGGAGGGACAGGGTACGAAAAACTGTTTTTT.

In DNA, the CDR3 is TGCGCCAGCAGCGTAGCGGGGGGGCGAGAGACCCAGTACTTC. Translating gives CASSVAGGRETQYF. The chain couples TRBV5-1 to TRBJ2-5; 11 bases agree with TRBD2. V shed 4 bases and J 4 bases; nucleotides not matched to a gene: 3. Germline V gene data show CDR1 as SGHRS and CDR2 as YFSETQ. CDR3 length: 14 amino acids.

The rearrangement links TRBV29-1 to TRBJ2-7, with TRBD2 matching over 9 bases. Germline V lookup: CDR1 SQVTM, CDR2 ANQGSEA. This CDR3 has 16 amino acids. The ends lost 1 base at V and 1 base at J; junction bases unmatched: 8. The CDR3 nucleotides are TGCAGCGTTGAAGGCCTGCCGGGACTAGCTTCCTACGAGCAGTACTTC. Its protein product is CSVEGLPGLASYEQYF.

The CDR3 spells CASRTYSNQPQHF. In DNA, the CDR3 is TGTGCCAGCAGAACTTATAGCAATCAGCCCCAGCATTTT. J is TRBJ1-5 and V is TRBV7-8, with D unresolved. The length of the CDR3 is 13 residues. CDR1 and CDR2 from the germline V gene are SGHVS and FQNEAQ. V lost 6 bases and J 0 bases, leaving 6 bases between the germline ends.

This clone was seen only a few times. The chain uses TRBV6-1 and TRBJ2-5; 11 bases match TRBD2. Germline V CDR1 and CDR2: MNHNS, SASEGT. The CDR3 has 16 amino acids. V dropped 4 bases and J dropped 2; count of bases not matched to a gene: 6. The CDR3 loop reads CASSVGLAGSQETQYF. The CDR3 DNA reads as TGTGCCAGCAGTGTTGGACTAGCGGGCTCACAAGAGACCCAGTACTTC.

The CDR3 protein is CASSRGQGRYGYTF. CDR3 in DNA: TGTGCCAGCAGTAGGGGACAGGGGCGCTATGGCTACACCTTC. This chain joins TRBV28 and TRBJ1-2, with 10 bases lining up with TRBD1. The CDR3 runs to 14 residues. The J segment lost 4 bases and the V segment lost 5 bases, leaving 4 bases of the junction unmatched. Germline CDR1 is MDHEN and CDR2 is SYDVKM.

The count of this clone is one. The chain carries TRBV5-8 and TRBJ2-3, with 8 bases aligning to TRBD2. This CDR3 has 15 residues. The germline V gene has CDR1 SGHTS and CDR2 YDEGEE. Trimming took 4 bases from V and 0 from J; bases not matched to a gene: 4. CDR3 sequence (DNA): TGTGCCAGCAGCCGGGGGGGACTGAGCACAGATACGCAGTATTTT. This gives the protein CASSRGGLSTDTQYF.